These 7 T cell receptor beta chains came from one sample sequenced in a study of vaccination and CD4 T cells after COVID-19. Treatment of the sample: approximately nine-day PBMC culture with coronavirus spike peptide pools or control peptides (ViraFEST assay). The antigens of these receptors remain unknown. The Oncomine TCR Beta short-read assay sequenced DNA from cultured CD4+ T cells. TCRdb reprocessed the PCR reads with MiXCR, giving one entry per CDR3 protein. The sample includes about 16,000 distinct CDR3 sequences, less than 35% of them seen just once. What was sequenced was cultured CD4+ T cells from blood. The receptors were sampled from a human donor with COVID-19.

This clonotype has only one observation. V and J are TRBV5-4 and TRBJ2-7; D is unclear. This CDR3 is 16 amino acids long. V shed 0 bases and J shed 6 bases, with 19 bases lying between them. The germline gives CDR1 SGHNT, CDR2 YYREEE (reference sequence). The CDR3 spells CASSLAGASVATEQYF. CDR3 bases: TGTGCCAGCAGCTTGGCCGGCGCTAGTGTTGCAACCGAGCAGTACTTC.

This clonotype is labeled as large. J is TRBJ2-2 and V is TRBV2, with a tentative D call TRBD1 (6 bases). Trimming took off 0 bases at V and 4 bases at J, with 9 bases between the two ends. CDR3 size: 15 residues. Germline-derived CDR1 and CDR2 are SNHLY and FYNNEI. The CDR3: CASSEAQGPTGELFF. DNA for the CDR3: TGTGCCAGCAGTGAAGCACAGGGTCCCACCGGGGAGCTGTTTTTT.

This clonotype was picked up a small number of times. The chain employs TRBV27 and TRBJ2-4; D unresolved. The CDR3 totals 13 residues. Germline V gene lookup returns CDR1 MNHEY and CDR2 SMNVEV (reference sequence). V was cut by 6 bases and J by 3 bases, with 9 bases left in between. The CDR3 protein is CASSERSKNIQYF. The CDR3 DNA sequence: TGTGCCAGCAGCGAGAGGAGCAAAAACATTCAGTACTTC.

This clonotype was detected only a few times. The chain uses TRBV6-1 and TRBJ1-5; a possible D gene is TRBD1 (5 bases). CDR1 is MNHNS, CDR2 SASEGT, per germline. The CDR3 runs 13 residues. The V end lost 8 bases, the J end lost 0 bases, and 8 bases lay between the germline ends. CDR3 nucleotides: TGTGCCAGCCTAGACAGTAGCAATCAGCCCCAGCATTTT. Protein product: CASLDSSNQPQHF.

This clonotype was found a few times. V usage is TRBV20-1 and J usage is TRBJ1-4, with D tentatively TRBD1 (6 bases). Germline CDR1 DFQATT, CDR2 SNEGSKA (reference sequence). The V end lost 4 bases, the J end lost 7 bases, and 16 bases lay between the germline ends. The CDR3 runs to 14 residues. In nucleotides, the CDR3 is TGCAGTGCTATGATTCAGGGGATGATTGAAAAACTGTTTTTT. Its translation is CSAMIQGMIEKLFF.

V usage is TRBV18 and J usage is TRBJ2-2; D remains ambiguous. V lost 4 bases and J 2 bases, leaving 5 bases between the germline ends. The CDR3 is made up of 13 amino acids. Germline V gene lookup returns CDR1 KGHSH and CDR2 LQKENI. Written as DNA, the CDR3 is TGTGCCAGCTCACAACTCAACACCGGGGAGCTGTTTTTT. This translates into CASSQLNTGELFF. Based on the CDR3 plus reference TRBV18 and TRBJ2-2, the full variable domain is NAGVMQNPRHLVRRRGQEARLRCSPMKGHSHVYWYRQLPEEGLKFMVYLQKENIIDESGMPKERFSAEFPKEGPSILRIQQVVRGDSAAYFCASSQLNTGELFFGEGSRLTVL.

This clonotype was seen a few times. The V gene is TRBV7-9, the J gene TRBJ1-2, with D possibly matching TRBD1 (5 bases). V dropped 2 bases and J dropped 14 bases, with 21 bases sitting between them. Germline CDR1 SEHNR, CDR2 FQNEAQ (reference sequence). The CDR3 covers 14 residues. CDR3 nucleotides: TGTGCCAGCAGCTTACCCGCTGTGGGGATGGGGGGGACCTTC. Protein: CASSLPAVGMGGTF.